A single sample is the source of the 25 T cell receptor beta chains below, sequenced in a study of blood T cell repertoires in COVID-19. Only in-frame clones appear in the TCRdb table, and some are missing; sequencing was by immunoSEQ multiplex PCR. Here the sample spans 88,000 or so clones, around nine tenths being singletons. The specimen was peripheral blood. These receptors originate from a man aged 55 to 70 with acute or convalescent COVID-19.

The J gene is TRBJ1-6, the V gene TRBV6-5; 7 bases match TRBD1. CDR1 is MNHEY, CDR2 SVGAGI, per germline. Germline trimming cut 11 bases from V and 3 bases from J; bases unmatched to any gene: 4. The CDR3 spans 13 residues. The CDR3 DNA reads as TGTGCCGTCCGACAGGGCTATAATTCACCCCTCCACTTT. Its translation: CAVRQGYNSPLHF.

The chain combines TRBV6-2 or TRBV6-3 with TRBJ2-2; tentative D call: TRBD2 (5 bases). This CDR3 is 16 amino acids long. The V end was cut by 4 bases, the J end by 0 bases, with 12 bases between. Germline assignment: CDR1 MNHEY and CDR2 SVGEGT. CDR3 nucleotide sequence: TGTGCCAGCAGTTGGTTGAGGAGGTCGAACACCGGGGAGCTGTTTTTT. This gives the protein CASSWLRRSNTGELFF.

The CDR3 region is CASSYFRQGVPYEQYF. The CDR3, as DNA: TGTGCCAGCAGTTACTTTCGGCAGGGGGTCCCCTACGAGCAGTACTTC. The chain carries TRBV6-2 or TRBV6-3 and TRBJ2-7, with 7 bases aligning to TRBD1. V was pared by 1 base and J by 2 bases, with 8 bases of the junction left unmatched. Germline CDR1 and CDR2: MNHEY and SVGEGT. The CDR3 is made up of 16 amino acids.

The chain employs TRBV5-4 and TRBJ2-3, with 9 bases matching TRBD2. V was pared by 4 bases and J by 2 bases, with 8 bases of the junction left unmatched. Germline assignment: CDR1 SGHNT and CDR2 YYREEE (reference sequence). This CDR3 region has 16 residues. The CDR3 protein is CASSRGAGGNTDTQYF. The CDR3 region has the DNA TGTGCCAGCAGCAGGGGAGCGGGGGGCAACACAGATACGCAGTATTTT.

A single count supports this clone. This CDR3 reads CASSLAGGNYGYTF. The CDR3 DNA is TGTGCCAGCAGCTTGGCGGGGGGGAATTATGGCTACACCTTC. J is TRBJ1-2 and V is TRBV5-5, with a weak D call TRBD1 (5 bases). CDR1 is SGHKS and CDR2 is YYEKEE in the germline V gene (reference sequence). This CDR3 has 14 residues. V was clipped by 0 bases and J by 5 bases, with 11 bases between them.

The gene calls are TRBV19 and TRBJ1-1; no reliable D call. CDR3 size: 14 residues. Trimming pared 0 bases from V and 3 bases from J, leaving 8 bases between. The germline CDR1 and CDR2 sequences are LNHDA and SQIVND (reference sequence). This CDR3 is CASSIDAGYTEAFF. CDR3 in DNA: TGTGCCAGTAGTATAGACGCCGGGTACACTGAAGCTTTCTTT.

The chain uses TRBV3-1 (or the pseudogene TRBV3-2) and TRBJ2-3; 8 bases align to TRBD2. Trimming at V came to 3 bases and at J to 4 bases, leaving 6 bases not matched to a gene. Germline CDR1 reads LGHDT; CDR2 reads YNNKEL (reference sequence). The CDR3 has 15 residues. CDR3: CASSHQAGGSDTQYF. CDR3 coding DNA: TGTGCCAGCAGCCACCAGGCGGGGGGCTCAGATACGCAGTATTTT.

This clone was seen just once. V is TRBV11-2 and J is TRBJ2-7, with D perhaps matching TRBD2 (5 bases). CDR3 length: 12 amino acids. The germline CDR1 and CDR2 sequences are SGHAT and FQNNGV. V was pared by 0 bases and J by 11 bases, with 11 bases between. DNA for the CDR3: TGTGCCAGCAGCTTAGATCCCTCCGGGAAGTACTTC. As protein: CASSLDPSGKYF.

V is TRBV30 and J is TRBJ1-1; TRBD1 might be the D (5 bases). The germline CDR1 and CDR2 sequences are GTSNPN and SVGIG (reference sequence). V gave up 0 bases and J gave up 6 bases, with 14 bases separating them. The CDR3 runs 14 residues. CDR3 bases: TGTGCCTGGAGTGTACTACAAGGGGCATCTGAAGCTTTCTTT. It is translated as CAWSVLQGASEAFF.

The gene calls are TRBV19 and TRBJ2-7; TRBD1 agrees at 9 bases. The CDR3 contains 15 residues. Germline CDR1 reads LNHDA; CDR2 reads SQIVND (reference sequence). Losses at the gene ends were 5 bases for V and 3 bases for J; bases not matched to a gene: 8. The DNA for the CDR3 is TGTGCCAGTAGTCCTACGGGACAGGGCCACTACGAGCAGTACTTC. Its translation is CASSPTGQGHYEQYF.

CDR3 residues: CASSQEFGLDLYF. The CDR3 DNA sequence: TGCGCCAGCAGCCAAGAGTTTGGACTAGATCTGTACTTC. This chain joins TRBV4-3 and TRBJ2-5; 7 nucleotides match TRBD2. J was trimmed by 13 bases and V by 0 bases; bases with no gene match: 8. CDR3 length: 13 amino acids. The germline CDR1 and CDR2 sequences are LGHNA and YSLEER.

The CDR3 region has the DNA TGTGCTAGTGGGCCGGGGTACGAGCAGTACTTC. Its translation: CASGPGYEQYF. The V call is TRBV12-5, the J call TRBJ2-7; possibly TRBD2 for D (5 bases). Germline V gene sequence: CDR1 LGHNT, CDR2 FRNRAP. This CDR3 contains 11 residues. Trimming shortened V by 6 bases and J by 4 bases, and 7 bases separated the two germline ends.

This rearrangement joins TRBV2 to TRBJ2-7; 12 bases are shared with TRBD1. Germline CDR1 and CDR2: SNHLY and FYNNEI. V shed 6 bases, J shed 3 bases, and the junction held 6 bases outside the gene matches. The CDR3 is 15 residues long. CDR3 loop: CASRTGTGGIYEQYF. Here the CDR3 DNA reads TGTGCCAGCAGGACCGGGACAGGGGGCATCTACGAGCAGTACTTC. The whole variable domain, filled in from reference TRBV2 and TRBJ2-7, reads EPEVTQTPSHQVTQMGQEVILRCVPISNHLYFYWYRQILGQKVEFLVSFYNNEISEKSEIFDDQFSVERPDGSNFTLKIRSTKLEDSAMYFCASRTGTGGIYEQYFGPGTRLTVT.

A single count supports this clone. The gene calls are TRBV27 and TRBJ1-2; D is undetermined. The V end was cut by 10 bases, the J end by 0 bases, with 12 bases between. Looked up from germline, CDR1 is MNHEY and CDR2 is SMNVEV (reference sequence). The CDR3 length is 13 residues. CDR3 in amino acids: CATTAGANYGYTF. The DNA for the CDR3 is TGTGCCACCACAGCGGGAGCTAACTATGGCTACACCTTC.

The V gene is TRBV2, the J gene TRBJ1-1; no reliable D call. CDR3 length: 14 residues. CDR1 and CDR2 from the germline V gene are SNHLY and FYNNEI. Trimming removed 0 bases at V and 10 bases at J, with 15 bases between. The CDR3 is CASSEALPGDAAFF. As DNA, the CDR3 is TGTGCCAGCAGTGAAGCGCTTCCGGGTGACGCAGCTTTCTTT. Supplemented by reference TRBV2 and TRBJ1-1, the full variable domain reads EPEVTQTPSHQVTQMGQEVILRCVPISNHLYFYWYRQILGQKVEFLVSFYNNEISEKSEIFDDQFSVERPDGSNFTLKIRSTKLEDSAMYFCASSEALPGDAAFFGQGTRLTVV.

The chain carries TRBV2 and TRBJ2-7; 12 bases align to TRBD2. The germline V gene has CDR1 SNHLY and CDR2 FYNNEI. The CDR3 extends over 16 amino acids. V lost 0 bases to trimming and J lost 7 bases; unmatched junction nucleotides: 7. CDR3 sequence: CASSEARLAGGGEQYF. For the CDR3, the DNA is TGTGCCAGCAGTGAAGCGCGGCTAGCGGGAGGGGGGGAGCAGTACTTC.

Here the CDR3 reads CASSLKPGTAIYSYEQYF. The CDR3 nucleotides are TGTGCCAGCAGCTTAAAACCGGGGACAGCCATTTATTCCTACGAGCAGTACTTC. The chain combines TRBV11-2 with TRBJ2-7; 7 nucleotides agree with TRBD1. The CDR3 contains 18 residues. V shed 2 bases and J 1 base; nucleotides not matched to a gene: 14. Germline V lookup: CDR1 SGHAT, CDR2 FQNNGV.

This clone was observed a few times. The rearrangement joins TRBV23-1 to TRBJ1-2; D is uncertain. TRBV23-1 is known as an ORF, though its function is uncertain. CDR3 length: 13 residues. The ends were cut back, 8 bases at V and 5 bases at J, with 15 bases in the middle. The CDR3 here is CASARRAGYGYTF. The CDR3 DNA reads as TGCGCCAGCGCACGACGAGCGGGATATGGCTACACCTTC.

This clone has a single count. This sequence joins TRBV7-2 and TRBJ1-6, with a tentative D call TRBD1 (5 bases). This CDR3 is built from 15 residues. Trimming left V 1 base short and J 12 bases short, with 16 bases between. The germline V gene encodes CDR1 SGHTA and CDR2 FQGNSA. The CDR3 loop reads CASSLVFRGELPLHF. CDR3 bases: TGTGCCAGCAGCTTAGTGTTCCGGGGGGAGTTACCCCTCCACTTT.

The gene calls are TRBV24-1 and TRBJ1-2, with D maybe TRBD1 (5 bases). The germline CDR1 and CDR2 sequences are KGHDR and SFDVKD. The CDR3 length is 13 residues. The V gene lost 5 bases and the J gene lost 5 bases, with 11 bases spanning the gap. DNA of the CDR3: TGTGCCACCAGTGTCACGACAGTGTATGGCTACACCTTC. It is translated as CATSVTTVYGYTF.

The chain combines TRBV21-1 with TRBJ2-5; the listed D gene, TRBD2, was not tested against the DNA. TRBV21-1 is noted as a pseudogene. This CDR3 has 16 amino acids. Here the CDR3 reads CASSKARGGVRETQYF. The CDR3 DNA reads TGTGCCAGCAGCAAAGCCAGGGGAGGGGTTCGAGAGACCCAGTACTTC.

The J gene is TRBJ2-1, the V gene TRBV7-9, with 7 nucleotides matching TRBD1. V shed 2 bases, J shed 2 bases, and the junction held 6 bases outside the gene matches. The CDR3 sequence is 16 residues long. Per the germline V gene, CDR1 is SEHNR and CDR2 is FQNEAQ (reference sequence). CDR3 coding DNA: TGTGCCAGCAGCTTACTAGTAGGGGGCCCCTACAATGAGCAGTTCTTC. Translated: CASSLLVGGPYNEQFF. The entire variable domain, with the rest obtained from reference TRBV7-9 and TRBJ2-1, is as follows: DTGVSQNPRHKITKRGQNVTFRCDPISEHNRLYWYRQTLGQGPEFLTYFQNEAQLEKSRLLSDRFSAERPKGSFSTLEIQRTEQGDSAMYLCASSLLVGGPYNEQFFGPGTRLTVL.

The chain carries TRBV30 and TRBJ1-2; D is ambiguous. The CDR3 is made up of 14 amino acids. CDR1 is GTSNPN, CDR2 SVGIG, per germline (reference sequence). V was trimmed by 4 bases and J by 4 bases, leaving 16 bases between them. Written as DNA, the CDR3 is TGTGCCTGGACAGAGGACGCAGGACTCTATGGCTACACCTTC. It yields the protein CAWTEDAGLYGYTF.

This chain links TRBV19 with TRBJ1-2; D may be TRBD1 (5 bases). The CDR3 has 13 amino acids. The germline V gene has CDR1 LNHDA and CDR2 SQIVND (reference sequence). V was shortened by 2 bases and J by 4 bases, with 8 bases between the two germline ends. Here the CDR3 reads CASSISGAYGYTF. In DNA form, the CDR3 reads TGTGCCAGTAGTATAAGTGGGGCCTATGGCTACACCTTC.

The chain carries TRBV11-2 and TRBJ2-1; D is unresolved. The germline CDR1 and CDR2 sequences are SGHAT and FQNNGV. CDR3 length equals 14 residues. Between the trimmed V and J ends, which lost 5 bases and 6 bases, there was a span of 14 bases. The CDR3 nucleotides are TGTGCCAGCAGCCGCCTAGGTTCATTCAATGAGCAGTTCTTC. Encoded protein: CASSRLGSFNEQFF.